This T cell receptor beta chain originates from a study of blood T cells in healthy people across ages. Next came a second PCR, run for about 6 to 11 cycles, which used a sample-barcoded 5' primer along with a J-beta primer mix. TCRdb ran MiXCR on the 5' RACE reads and lists one entry per CDR3 protein. Of about 1 million distinct CDR3 sequences listed, around 45% are singletons. CDR1 and CDR2 (germline): MNHNS, SASEGT. The CDR3 runs 16 residues. Remarks on this clonotype: Its cognate antigen is unknown.

General study points: TCR beta diversity per million T cells fell roughly linearly with age. Naive T cell percentage strongly correlated with TCR beta diversity. Any conclusive comparison of naive versus antigen-experienced cells was prevented by using unsorted PBMCs.

Total RNA was extracted at no less than 6 micrograms per sample. The sequence derives from a woman aged 55-69 years in good health. Sequencing was performed on blood. The chain combines TRBV6-1 with TRBJ2-1; tentative D call: TRBD1 (6 bases). The assigned J gene may be wrong: the sequence end matches TRBJ2-7 better. CDR3 protein: CASSEGLPGVGYEQYF. The CDR3 nucleotides read TGTGCCAGCAGTGAAGGGTTGCCAGGGGTAGGTTACGAGCAGTACTTC.